This T cell receptor (beta chain) originates from a study of shared T cell receptors in the human thymus (dated by TCRdb to the early 2020s). For the study in its entirety: The study examined how self-reactive, shared T-cell receptor alpha chains are generated in the human thymus.

The CDR3 numbers 18 residues from cysteine through phenylalanine. The sequence is cut down to CDR3 DNA, 54 bases in frame from base 1. CDR1 and CDR2 (MDHEN, SYDVKM) derive from the germline V gene. V loses 5 bases at its end and J loses 0 bases; junction bases beyond the gene matches: 12. This clone occurred once. It has no known antigen specificity. No much larger clone exists at a distance of one base, and base qualities are not known. The library was obtained by the immunoSEQ multiplex PCR assay. The clones in this table, taken by TCRdb from immuneACCESS, are in-frame only. Not every clone is retained; where verified, under half of the shortfall comes from an unresolved V gene, and the cause of the rest is unknown. In all, the sample holds about 380,000 clones, and over 90% of those were seen once. The ten largest make up roughly 0.021% of the sample.

The sequence joins TRBV28 to TRBJ2-7; 11 bases in the junction line up with TRBD2. Sequencing was carried out using thymocytes. This TCR derives from a human donor. The DNA sequence is TGTGCCAGCAGTCTTTCCCGGGAGACTAGCGGGAACTCCTACGAGCAGTACTTC. It codes for CASSLSRETSGNSYEQYF.